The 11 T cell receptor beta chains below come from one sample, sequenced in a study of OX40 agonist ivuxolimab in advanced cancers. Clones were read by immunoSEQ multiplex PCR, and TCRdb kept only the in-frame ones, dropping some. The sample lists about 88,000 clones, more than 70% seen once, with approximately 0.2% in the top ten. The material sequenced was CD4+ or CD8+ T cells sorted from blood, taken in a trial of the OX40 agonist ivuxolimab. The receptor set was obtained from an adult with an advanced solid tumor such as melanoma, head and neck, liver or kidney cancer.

The CDR3 bases are TGTGCCAGCAGCTCGCCGGACAGGGCGAACACTGAAGCTTTCTTT. Amino acids: CASSSPDRANTEAFF. The chain joins TRBV7-2 to TRBJ1-1; 8 bases are shared with TRBD1. CDR1 and CDR2 from the germline V gene are SGHTA and FQGNSA. This CDR3 is 15 amino acids long. V shed 4 bases, J shed 1 base, and the junction held 5 bases outside the gene matches.

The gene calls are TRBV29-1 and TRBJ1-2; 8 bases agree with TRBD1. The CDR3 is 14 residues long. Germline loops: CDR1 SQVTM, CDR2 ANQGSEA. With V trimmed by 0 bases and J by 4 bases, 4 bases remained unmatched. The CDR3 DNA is TGCAGCGTTGAAGATCTCCAGGGGGCCTATGGCTACACCTTC. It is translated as CSVEDLQGAYGYTF.

For the CDR3, the DNA is TGTGCCAGCAGCTTGGCAAGTTCGGGACAGGGGGACACTGAAGCTTTCTTT. This sequence encodes CASSLASSGQGDTEAFF. The rearrangement uses TRBV5-5 and TRBJ1-1, with TRBD1 matching over 11 bases. The CDR3 spans 17 residues. V trimming: 0 bases; J trimming: 3 bases; junction bases outside the gene matches: 7. Looked up from germline, CDR1 is SGHKS and CDR2 is YYEKEE (reference sequence).

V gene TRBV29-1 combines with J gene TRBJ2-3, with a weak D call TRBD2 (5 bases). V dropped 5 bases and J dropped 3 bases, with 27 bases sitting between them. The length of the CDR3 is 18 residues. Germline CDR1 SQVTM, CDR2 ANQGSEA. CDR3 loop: CSVKVSWRVVPKTDTQYF. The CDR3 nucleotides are TGCAGCGTTAAGGTCAGCTGGCGGGTCGTCCCTAAGACAGATACGCAGTATTTT.

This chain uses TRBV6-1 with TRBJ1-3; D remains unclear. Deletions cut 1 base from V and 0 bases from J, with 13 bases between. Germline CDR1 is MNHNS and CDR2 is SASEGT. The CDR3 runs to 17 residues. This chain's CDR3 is CASSEVLGRLSGNTIYF. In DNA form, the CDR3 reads TGTGCCAGCAGTGAAGTTTTAGGTCGACTCTCTGGAAACACCATATATTTT.

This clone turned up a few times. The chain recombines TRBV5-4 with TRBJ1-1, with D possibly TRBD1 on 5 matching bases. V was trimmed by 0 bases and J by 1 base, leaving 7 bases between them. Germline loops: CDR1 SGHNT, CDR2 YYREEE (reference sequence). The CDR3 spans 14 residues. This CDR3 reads CASSLVTGNTEAFF. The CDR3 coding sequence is TGTGCCAGCAGCTTGGTCACAGGGAACACTGAAGCTTTCTTT.

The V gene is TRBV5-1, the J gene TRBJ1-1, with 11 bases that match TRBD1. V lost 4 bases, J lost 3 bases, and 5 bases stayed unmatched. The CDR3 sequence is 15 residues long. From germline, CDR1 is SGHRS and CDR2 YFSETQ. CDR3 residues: CASSGRDRGDTEAFF. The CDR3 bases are TGCGCCAGCAGCGGCCGGGACAGGGGGGACACTGAAGCTTTCTTT.

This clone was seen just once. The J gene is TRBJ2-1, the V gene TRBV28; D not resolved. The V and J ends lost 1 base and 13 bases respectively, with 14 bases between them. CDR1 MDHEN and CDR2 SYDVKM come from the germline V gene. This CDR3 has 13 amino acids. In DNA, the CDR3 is TGTGCCAGCAGTTTATCGTACCCGGACGATCAGTTCTTC. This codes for CASSLSYPDDQFF.

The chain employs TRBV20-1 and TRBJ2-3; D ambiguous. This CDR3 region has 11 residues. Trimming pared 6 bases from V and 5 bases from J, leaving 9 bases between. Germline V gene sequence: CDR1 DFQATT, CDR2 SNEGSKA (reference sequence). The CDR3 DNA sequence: TGCAGTGCCACAAACTTAGATACGCAGTATTTT. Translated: CSATNLDTQYF.

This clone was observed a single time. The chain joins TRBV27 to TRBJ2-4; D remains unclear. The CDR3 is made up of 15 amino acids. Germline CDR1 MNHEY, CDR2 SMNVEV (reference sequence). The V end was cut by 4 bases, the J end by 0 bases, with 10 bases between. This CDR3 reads CASSSTLLAKNIQYF. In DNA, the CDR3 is TGTGCCAGCAGTTCGACTTTACTAGCCAAAAACATTCAGTACTTC.

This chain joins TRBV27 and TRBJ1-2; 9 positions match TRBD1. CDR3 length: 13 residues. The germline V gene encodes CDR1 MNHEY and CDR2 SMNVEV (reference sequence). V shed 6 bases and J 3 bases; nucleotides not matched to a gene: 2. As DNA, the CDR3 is TGTGCCAGCAGACGGACAGGGGACTATGGCTACACCTTC. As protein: CASRRTGDYGYTF.